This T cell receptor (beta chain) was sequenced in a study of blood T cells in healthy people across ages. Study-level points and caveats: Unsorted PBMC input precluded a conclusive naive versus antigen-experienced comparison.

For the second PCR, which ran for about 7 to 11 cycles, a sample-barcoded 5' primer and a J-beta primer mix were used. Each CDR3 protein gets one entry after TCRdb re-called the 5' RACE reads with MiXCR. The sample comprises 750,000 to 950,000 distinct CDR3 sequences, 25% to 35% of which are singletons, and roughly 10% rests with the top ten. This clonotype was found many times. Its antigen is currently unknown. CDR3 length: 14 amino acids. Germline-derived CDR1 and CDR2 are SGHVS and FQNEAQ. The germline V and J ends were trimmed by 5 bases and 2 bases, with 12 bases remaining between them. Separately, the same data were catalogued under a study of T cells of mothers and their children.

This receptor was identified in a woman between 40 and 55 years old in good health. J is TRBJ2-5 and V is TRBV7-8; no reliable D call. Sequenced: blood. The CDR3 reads CASSPRRIQETQYF. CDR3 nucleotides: TGTGCCAGCAGCCCCCGTAGGATACAAGAGACCCAGTACTTC.